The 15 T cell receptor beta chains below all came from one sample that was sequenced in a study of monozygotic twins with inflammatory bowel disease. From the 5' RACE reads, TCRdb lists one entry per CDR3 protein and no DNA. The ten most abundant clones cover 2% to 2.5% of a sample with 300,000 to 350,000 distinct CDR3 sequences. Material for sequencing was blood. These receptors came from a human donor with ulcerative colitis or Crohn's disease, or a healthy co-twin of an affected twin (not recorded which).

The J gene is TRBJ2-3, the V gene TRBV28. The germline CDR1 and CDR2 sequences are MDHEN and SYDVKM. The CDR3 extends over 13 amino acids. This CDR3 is CASSFPYTDTQYF.

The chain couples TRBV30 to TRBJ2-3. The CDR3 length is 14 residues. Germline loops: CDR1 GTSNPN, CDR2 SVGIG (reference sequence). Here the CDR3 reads CAWSVGLDTDTQYF. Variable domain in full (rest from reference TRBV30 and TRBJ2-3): SQTIHQWPATLVQPVGSPLSLECTVEGTSNPNLYWYRQAAGRGLQLLFYSVGIGQISSEVPQNLSASRPQDRQFILSSKKLLLSDSGFYLCAWSVGLDTDTQYFGPGTRLTVL.

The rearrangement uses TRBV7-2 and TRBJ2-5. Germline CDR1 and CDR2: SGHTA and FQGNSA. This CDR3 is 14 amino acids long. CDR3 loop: CASSLDRLQETQYF.

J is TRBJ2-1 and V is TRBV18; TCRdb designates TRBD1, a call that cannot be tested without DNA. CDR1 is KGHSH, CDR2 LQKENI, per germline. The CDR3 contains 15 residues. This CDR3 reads CASSPAGTGPNEQFF.

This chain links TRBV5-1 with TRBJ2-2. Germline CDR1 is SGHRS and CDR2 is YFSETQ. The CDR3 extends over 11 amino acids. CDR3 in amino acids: CASRDTGELFF.

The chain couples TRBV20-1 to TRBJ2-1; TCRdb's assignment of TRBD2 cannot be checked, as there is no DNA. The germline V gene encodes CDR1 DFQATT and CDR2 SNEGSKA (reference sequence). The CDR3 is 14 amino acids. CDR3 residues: CSGFRGLPYNEQFF.

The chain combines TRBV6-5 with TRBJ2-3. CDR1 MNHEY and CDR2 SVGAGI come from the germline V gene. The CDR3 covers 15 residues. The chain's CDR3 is CASRLTGKATDTQYF.

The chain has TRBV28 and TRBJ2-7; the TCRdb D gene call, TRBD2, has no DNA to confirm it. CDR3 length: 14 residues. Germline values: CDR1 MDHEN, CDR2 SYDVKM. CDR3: CASSLFGTSYEQYF.

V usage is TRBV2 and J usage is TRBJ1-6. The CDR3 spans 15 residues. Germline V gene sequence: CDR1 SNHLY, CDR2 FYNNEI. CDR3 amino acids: CASSLSGAYNSPLHF.

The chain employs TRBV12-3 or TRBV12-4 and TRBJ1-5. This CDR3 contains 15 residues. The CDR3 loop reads CASSFFGGSNQPQHF.

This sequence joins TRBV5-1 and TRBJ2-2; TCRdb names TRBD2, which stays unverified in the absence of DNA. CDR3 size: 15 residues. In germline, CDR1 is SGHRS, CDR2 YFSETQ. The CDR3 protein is CASSFGRGNTGELFF.

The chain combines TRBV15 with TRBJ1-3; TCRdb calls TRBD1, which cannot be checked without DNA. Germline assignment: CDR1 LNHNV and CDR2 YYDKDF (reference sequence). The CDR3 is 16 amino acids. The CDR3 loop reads CATSRDWGFPGNTIYF.

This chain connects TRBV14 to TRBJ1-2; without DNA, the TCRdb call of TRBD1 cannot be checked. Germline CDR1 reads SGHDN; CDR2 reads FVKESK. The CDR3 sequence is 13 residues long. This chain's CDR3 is CASSHGRGYGYTF.

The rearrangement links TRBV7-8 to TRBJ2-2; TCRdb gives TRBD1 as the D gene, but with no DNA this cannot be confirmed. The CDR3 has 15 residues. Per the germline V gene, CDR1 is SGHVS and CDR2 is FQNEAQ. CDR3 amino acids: CASSERQGFTGELFF. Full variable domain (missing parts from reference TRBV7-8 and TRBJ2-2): GAGVSQSPRYKVAKRGQDVALRCDPISGHVSLFWYQQALGQGPEFLTYFQNEAQLDKSGLPSDRFFAERPEGSVSTLKIQRTQQEDSAVYLCASSERQGFTGELFFGEGSRLTVL.

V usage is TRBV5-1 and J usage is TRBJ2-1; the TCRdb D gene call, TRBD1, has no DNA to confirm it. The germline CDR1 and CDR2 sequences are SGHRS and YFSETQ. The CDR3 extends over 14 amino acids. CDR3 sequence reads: CASSLDPGADEQFF. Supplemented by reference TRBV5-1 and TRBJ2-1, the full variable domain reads KAGVTQTPRYLIKTRGQQVTLSCSPISGHRSVSWYQQTPGQGLQFLFEYFSETQRNKGNFPGRFSGRQFSNSRSEMNVSTLELGDSALYLCASSLDPGADEQFFGPGTRLTVL.